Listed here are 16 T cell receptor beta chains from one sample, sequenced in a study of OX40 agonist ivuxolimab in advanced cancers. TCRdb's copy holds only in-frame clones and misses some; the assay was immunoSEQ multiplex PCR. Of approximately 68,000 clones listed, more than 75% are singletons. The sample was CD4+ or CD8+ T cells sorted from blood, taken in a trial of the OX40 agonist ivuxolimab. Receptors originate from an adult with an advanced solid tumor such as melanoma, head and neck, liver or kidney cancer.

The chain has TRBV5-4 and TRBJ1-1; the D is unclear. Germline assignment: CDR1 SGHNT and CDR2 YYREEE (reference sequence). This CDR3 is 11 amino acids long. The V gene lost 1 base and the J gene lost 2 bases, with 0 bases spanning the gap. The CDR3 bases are TGTGCCAGCAGCTTGAACACTGAAGCTTTCTTT. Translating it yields CASSLNTEAFF. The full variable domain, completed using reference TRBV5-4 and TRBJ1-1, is ETGVTQSPTHLIKTRGQQVTLRCSSQSGHNTVSWYQQALGQGPQFIFQYYREEENGRGNFPPRFSGLQFPNYSSELNVNALELDDSALYLCASSLNTEAFFGQGTRLTVV.

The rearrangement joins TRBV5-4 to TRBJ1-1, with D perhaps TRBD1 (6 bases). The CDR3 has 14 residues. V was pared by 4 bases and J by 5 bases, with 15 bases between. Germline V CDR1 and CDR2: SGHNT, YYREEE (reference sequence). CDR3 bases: TGTGCCAGCAGCGTGGTTGGGGGGCGAACTGAAGCTTTCTTT. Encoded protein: CASSVVGGRTEAFF.

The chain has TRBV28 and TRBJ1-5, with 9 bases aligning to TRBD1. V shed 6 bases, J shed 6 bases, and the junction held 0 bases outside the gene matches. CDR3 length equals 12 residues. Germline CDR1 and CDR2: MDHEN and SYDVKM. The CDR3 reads CASRTGGQPQHF. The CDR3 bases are TGTGCCAGCAGGACAGGGGGTCAGCCCCAGCATTTT.

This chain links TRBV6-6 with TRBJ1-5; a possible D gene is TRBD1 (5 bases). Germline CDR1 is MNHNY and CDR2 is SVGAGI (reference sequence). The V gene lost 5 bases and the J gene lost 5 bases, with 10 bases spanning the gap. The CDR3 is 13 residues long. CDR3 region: CASSTGRDQPQHF. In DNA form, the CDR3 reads TGTGCCAGCAGTACAGGCCGAGATCAGCCCCAGCATTTT.

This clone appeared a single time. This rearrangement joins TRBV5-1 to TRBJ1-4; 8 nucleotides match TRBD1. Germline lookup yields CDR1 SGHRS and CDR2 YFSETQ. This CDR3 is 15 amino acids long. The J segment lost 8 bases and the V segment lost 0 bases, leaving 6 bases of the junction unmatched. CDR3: CASSLDTGGTEKLFF. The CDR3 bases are TGCGCCAGCAGCTTGGATACAGGGGGAACCGAAAAACTGTTTTTT.

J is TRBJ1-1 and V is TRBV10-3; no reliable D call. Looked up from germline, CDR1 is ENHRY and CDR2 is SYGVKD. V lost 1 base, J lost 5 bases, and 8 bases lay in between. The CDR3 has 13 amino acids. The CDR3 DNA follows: TGTGCCATCAGTGAGTTAACGGCAACTGAAGCTTTCTTT. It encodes CAISELTATEAFF.

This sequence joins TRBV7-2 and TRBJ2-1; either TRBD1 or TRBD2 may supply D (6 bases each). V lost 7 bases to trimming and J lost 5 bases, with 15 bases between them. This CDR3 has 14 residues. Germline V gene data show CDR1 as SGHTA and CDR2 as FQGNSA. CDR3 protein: CASNRGPLNNEQFF. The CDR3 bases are TGTGCCAGCAATCGGGGGCCTTTGAACAATGAGCAGTTCTTC. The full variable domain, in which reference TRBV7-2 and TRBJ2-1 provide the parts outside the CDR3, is GAGVSQSPSNKVTEKGKDVELRCDPISGHTALYWYRQSLGQGLEFLIYFQGNSAPDKSGLPSDRFSAERTGGSVSTLTIQRTQQEDSAVYLCASNRGPLNNEQFFGPGTRLTVL.

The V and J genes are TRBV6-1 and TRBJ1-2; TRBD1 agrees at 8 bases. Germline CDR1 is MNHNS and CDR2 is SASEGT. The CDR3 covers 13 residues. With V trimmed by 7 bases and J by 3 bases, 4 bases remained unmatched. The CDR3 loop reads CASNLQGDYGYTF. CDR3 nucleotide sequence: TGTGCCAGCAACCTACAGGGGGACTATGGCTACACCTTC.

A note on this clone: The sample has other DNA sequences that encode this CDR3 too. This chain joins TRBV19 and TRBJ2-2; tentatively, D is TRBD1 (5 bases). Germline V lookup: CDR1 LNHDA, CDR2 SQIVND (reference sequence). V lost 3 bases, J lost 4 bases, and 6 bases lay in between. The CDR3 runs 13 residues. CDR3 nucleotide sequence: TGTGCCAGTAGTATTCAGGGCACCGGGGAGCTGTTTTTT. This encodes CASSIQGTGELFF.

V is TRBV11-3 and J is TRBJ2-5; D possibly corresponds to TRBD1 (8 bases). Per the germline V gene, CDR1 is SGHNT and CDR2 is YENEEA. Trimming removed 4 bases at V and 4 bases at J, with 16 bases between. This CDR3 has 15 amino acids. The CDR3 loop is CASSSMTGEGETQYF. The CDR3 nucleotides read TGTGCCAGCAGCTCAATGACAGGGGAGGGAGAGACCCAGTACTTC.

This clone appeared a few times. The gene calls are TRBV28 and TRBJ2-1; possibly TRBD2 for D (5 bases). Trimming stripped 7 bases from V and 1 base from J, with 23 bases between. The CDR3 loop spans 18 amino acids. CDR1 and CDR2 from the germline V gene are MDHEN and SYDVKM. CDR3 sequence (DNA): TGTGCCAGCACTAGGCGTGGTAGCGACCTCTTATCCTACAATGAGCAGTTCTTC. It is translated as CASTRRGSDLLSYNEQFF.

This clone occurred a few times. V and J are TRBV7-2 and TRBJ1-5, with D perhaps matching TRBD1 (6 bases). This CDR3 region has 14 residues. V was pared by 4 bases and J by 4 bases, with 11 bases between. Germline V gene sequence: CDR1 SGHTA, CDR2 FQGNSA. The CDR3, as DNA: TGTGCCAGCAGCTCCAGGGGCGAGAATCAGCCCCAGCATTTT. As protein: CASSSRGENQPQHF.

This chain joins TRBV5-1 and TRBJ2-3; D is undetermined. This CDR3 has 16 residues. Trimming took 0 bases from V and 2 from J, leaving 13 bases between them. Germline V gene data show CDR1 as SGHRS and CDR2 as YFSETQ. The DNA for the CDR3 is TGCGCCAGCAGCTTGGTGGGCGGAGCCGTCACAGATACGCAGTATTTT. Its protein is CASSLVGGAVTDTQYF.

CDR3 sequence: CASSVPQGRNTEAFF. The CDR3 DNA follows: TGTGCCAGTAGTGTTCCACAGGGGCGAAACACTGAAGCTTTCTTT. The chain carries TRBV19 and TRBJ1-1, with 7 nucleotides matching TRBD1. Per germline, CDR1 LNHDA and CDR2 SQIVND (reference sequence). The trim removed 5 bases at V and 2 bases at J, leaving 8 bases unmatched. This CDR3 spans 15 amino acids.

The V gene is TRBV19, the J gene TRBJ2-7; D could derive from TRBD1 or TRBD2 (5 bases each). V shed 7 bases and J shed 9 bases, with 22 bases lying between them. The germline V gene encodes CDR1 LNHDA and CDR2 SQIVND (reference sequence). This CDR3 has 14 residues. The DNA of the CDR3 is TGTGCCAGTACCGGGACGGCCACCTCCGGGGCGCAGTACTTC. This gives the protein CASTGTATSGAQYF.

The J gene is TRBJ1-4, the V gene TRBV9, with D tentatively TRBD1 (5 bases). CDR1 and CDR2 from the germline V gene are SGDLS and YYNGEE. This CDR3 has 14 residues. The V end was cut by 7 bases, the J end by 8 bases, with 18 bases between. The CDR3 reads CASSTGTGVEKLFF. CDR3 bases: TGTGCCAGCTCAACCGGGACGGGGGTGGAAAAACTGTTTTTT.